The next 29 T cell receptor beta chains were all read from a single sample in a study of T cells after yellow fever vaccination (dated by TCRdb to the late 2010s). The library relied on 5' RACE. Sequencing took place on an Illumina NovaSeq 6000. The raw public reads went through TCRdb reprocessing: fastp at Q25, MiXCR clone calling, in-frame beta chains kept. Each entry is one CDR3 protein sequence, shown with its most common DNA and genes. Here the sample has roughly 330,000 distinct CDR3 sequences; around 3.9% occur a single time. The ten largest make up approximately 24% of the sample. In light of the paper, this sample's treatment or condition label describes: live attenuated yellow fever vaccine strain. The sample here was PBMCs, taken 5 days after the yellow fever booster vaccination. Source of these receptors: a man between 18 and 29 years old who received the YFV17D yellow fever vaccine.

The chain has TRBV27 and TRBJ2-7; no reliable D call. The V gene lost 2 bases and the J gene lost 5 bases, with 10 bases spanning the gap. This CDR3 has 13 amino acids. Germline V gene sequence: CDR1 MNHEY, CDR2 SMNVEV (reference sequence). The CDR3 protein is CASSLPVTHEQYV. CDR3 bases: TGTGCCAGCAGTTTACCGGTGACCCACGAGCAGTACGTC.

This clonotype was picked up a small number of times. The rearrangement uses TRBV6-5 and TRBJ2-1, with 7 nucleotides matching TRBD2. Per germline, CDR1 MNHEY and CDR2 SVGAGI. V lost 5 bases, J lost 10 bases, and 11 bases stayed unmatched. The CDR3 loop spans 14 amino acids. DNA of the CDR3: TGTGCCAGCAGTATGGGGCCCGGGGAGGGGGAGCAGTTCTTC. Translation: CASSMGPGEGEQFF.

This chain uses TRBV7-2 with TRBJ1-2, with D perhaps TRBD1 (6 bases). CDR1 is SGHTA, CDR2 FQGNSA, per germline. This CDR3 contains 14 residues. The V gene lost 6 bases and the J gene lost 4 bases, with 15 bases spanning the gap. CDR3 loop: CASSFRTARYGYTF. CDR3 nucleotide sequence: TGTGCCAGCAGTTTTAGGACAGCGCGCTATGGCTACACCTTC.

This clonotype was seen a handful of times. The V and J genes are TRBV11-2 and TRBJ2-1; D is perhaps TRBD2 (5 bases). The germline CDR1 and CDR2 sequences are SGHAT and FQNNGV. This CDR3 region has 15 residues. Trimming stripped 1 base from V and 9 bases from J, with 16 bases between. The CDR3 is CASSLGTHVRVEQFF. As DNA, the CDR3 is TGTGCCAGCAGCTTAGGGACCCACGTGAGGGTTGAGCAGTTCTTC.

This clonotype was found many times. The J gene is TRBJ1-2, the V gene TRBV5-5, with D tentatively TRBD1 (6 bases). Germline V CDR1 and CDR2: SGHKS, YYEKEE (reference sequence). V was cut by 6 bases and J by 8 bases, with 14 bases left in between. The CDR3 contains 12 residues. DNA for the CDR3: TGTGCCAGCACCGACAGGTTTGAAGGCTACACCTTC. Translated: CASTDRFEGYTF.

This chain joins TRBV7-8 and TRBJ1-5; D not certain. Germline-derived CDR1 and CDR2 are SGHVS and FQNEAQ. V lost 3 bases to trimming and J lost 2 bases, with 8 bases between them. CDR3 size: 14 residues. CDR3 amino acids: CASSLAERNQPQHF. The CDR3 bases are TGTGCCAGCAGCTTGGCGGAACGCAATCAGCCCCAGCATTTT.

V gene TRBV5-1 combines with J gene TRBJ2-3, with D uncertain. V was trimmed by 2 bases and J by 2 bases, leaving 12 bases between them. The CDR3 sequence is 15 residues long. Germline V gives CDR1 SGHRS, CDR2 YFSETQ. CDR3 bases: TGCGCCAGCAGCTTAGGCGGAAGGAACACAGATACGCAGTATTTT. It codes for CASSLGGRNTDTQYF. Using reference TRBV5-1 and TRBJ2-3 for the parts outside the CDR3, the full variable domain is KAGVTQTPRYLIKTRGQQVTLSCSPISGHRSVSWYQQTPGQGLQFLFEYFSETQRNKGNFPGRFSGRQFSNSRSEMNVSTLELGDSALYLCASSLGGRNTDTQYFGPGTRLTVL.

This clonotype has just a few counts. The gene calls are TRBV20-1 and TRBJ2-2, with TRBD1 matching over 8 bases. Germline V gene sequence: CDR1 DFQATT, CDR2 SNEGSKA (reference sequence). V was clipped by 0 bases and J by 7 bases; unmatched bases: 4. The CDR3 runs 14 residues. In nucleotides, the CDR3 is TGCAGTGCTAGAGAGGGACAGGAGTTCGGGGAGCTGTTTTTT. It yields the protein CSAREGQEFGELFF.

At least ten counts were recorded for this clonotype. V and J are TRBV11-2 and TRBJ2-3; 15 bases are a match to TRBD2. The V gene's germline CDR1 is SGHAT and CDR2 FQNNGV. The CDR3 totals 16 residues. V lost 4 bases and J lost 4; bases outside the gene matches: 3. This chain's CDR3 is CASSWTSGGEPDTQYF. The CDR3, as DNA: TGTGCCAGCAGCTGGACTAGCGGGGGGGAACCAGATACGCAGTATTTT.

This clonotype was detected a few times. This rearrangement joins TRBV29-1 to TRBJ1-1; TRBD1 matches 9 bases. V gave up 6 bases and J gave up 3 bases; unmatched junction bases: 8. This CDR3 is built from 14 residues. From germline, CDR1 is SQVTM and CDR2 ANQGSEA. CDR3 protein: CSVETGGGYTEAFF. CDR3 coding DNA: TGCAGCGTGGAAACAGGGGGCGGGTACACTGAAGCTTTCTTT. Based on the CDR3 plus reference TRBV29-1 and TRBJ1-1, the full variable domain is SAVISQKPSRDICQRGTSLTIQCQVDSQVTMMFWYRQQPGQSLTLIATANQGSEATYESGFVIDKFPISRPNLTFSTLTVSNMSPEDSSIYLCSVETGGGYTEAFFGQGTRLTVV.

The table lists this clonotype with many counts. The rearrangement uses TRBV7-8 and TRBJ2-1; the D is unclear. V was shortened by 1 base and J by 8 bases, with 3 bases between the two germline ends. Germline V CDR1 and CDR2: SGHVS, FQNEAQ. The CDR3 is 11 residues long. The CDR3 DNA follows: TGTGCCAGCAGCTTAGTCGATGAGCAGTTCTTC. Encoded protein: CASSLVDEQFF. The variable domain in full, with the rest retrieved from reference TRBV7-8 and TRBJ2-1, is GAGVSQSPRYKVAKRGQDVALRCDPISGHVSLFWYQQALGQGPEFLTYFQNEAQLDKSGLPSDRFFAERPEGSVSTLKIQRTQQEDSAVYLCASSLVDEQFFGPGTRLTVL.

In its sample, this clonotype was seen many times. The chain combines TRBV7-6 with TRBJ1-6; tentative D call: TRBD1 (5 bases). Germline CDR1 is SGHVS and CDR2 is FNYEAQ. This CDR3 spans 17 amino acids. Between the trimmed V and J ends, which lost 1 base and 7 bases, there was a span of 17 bases. The CDR3 loop reads CASSLEAGPRGNSPLHF. CDR3 DNA: TGTGCCAGCAGCTTAGAGGCAGGCCCCCGGGGCAATTCACCCCTCCACTTT.

This clonotype showed up just a few times. The rearrangement links TRBV7-9 to TRBJ2-5; tentatively, D is TRBD1 or TRBD2 (6 bases each). In germline, CDR1 is SEHNR, CDR2 FQNEAQ (reference sequence). The V gene lost 4 bases and the J gene lost 4 bases, with 16 bases spanning the gap. The CDR3 is 15 amino acids. CDR3 in amino acids: CASSSQGSGAETQYF. Written as DNA, the CDR3 is TGTGCCAGCAGCTCTCAAGGGTCGGGGGCAGAGACCCAGTACTTC.

This clonotype was seen ten or more times. The V call is TRBV7-2, the J call TRBJ1-1, with D possibly TRBD1 on 6 matching bases. The V end lost 6 bases, the J end lost 6 bases, and 11 bases lay between the germline ends. This CDR3 spans 12 amino acids. Germline V lookup: CDR1 SGHTA, CDR2 FQGNSA. In DNA, the CDR3 is TGTGCCAGCAGAGGGGGTGAGGCTGAAGCTTTCTTT. It encodes CASRGGEAEAFF.

Turning to this clonotype: A much larger clone lies one base from this, so it may be a read error. The gene calls are TRBV24-1 and TRBJ2-3; tentatively, D is TRBD2 (6 bases). Looked up from germline, CDR1 is KGHDR and CDR2 is SFDVKD. This CDR3 is built from 16 residues. CDR3 coding DNA: TGTGCCACCAGTGATTCCGGGACTTGCACTCCAGATACGCACTATTTT. This sequence encodes CATSDSGTCTPDTHYF.

Only a few counts were recorded for this clonotype. CDR3 coding DNA: TGTGCCATCAGTGATGGGTGGGCAGTTACTGGCCCCTACGAGCAGTACGTC. Amino acids: CAISDGWAVTGPYEQYV. The chain carries TRBV10-3 and TRBJ2-7; the D is unclear. Per germline, CDR1 ENHRY and CDR2 SYGVKD. This CDR3 region has 17 residues. The V end was cut by 3 bases, the J end by 2 bases, with 20 bases between.

This sequence joins TRBV30 and TRBJ1-4, with TRBD1 matching over 8 bases. The J segment lost 4 bases and the V segment lost 3 bases, leaving 7 bases of the junction unmatched. The length of the CDR3 is 15 residues. Germline-derived CDR1 and CDR2 are GTSNPN and SVGIG (reference sequence). The CDR3 DNA sequence: TGTGCCTGGAGCGGACAGGGTGTCTTTAATGAAAAACTGTTTTTT. Protein sequence: CAWSGQGVFNEKLFF.

In this sample, this clonotype turned up a few times. The J gene is TRBJ1-1, the V gene TRBV9; D gene ambiguous. This CDR3 spans 13 amino acids. V dropped 0 bases and J dropped 5 bases, with 8 bases sitting between them. Germline CDR1 SGDLS, CDR2 YYNGEE. The CDR3 sequence: CASSVAPDTEAFF. Here the CDR3 DNA reads TGTGCCAGCAGCGTAGCACCGGATACTGAAGCTTTCTTT.

This clonotype has just a few counts. The genes are TRBV5-1 and TRBJ2-7; 7 bases map to TRBD1. V lost 2 bases and J lost 3; bases outside the gene matches: 8. Germline V gene data show CDR1 as SGHRS and CDR2 as YFSETQ. The CDR3 extends over 15 amino acids. The CDR3 DNA sequence: TGCGCCAGCAGCTTTCAACCCGGACAGGACTACGAGCAGTACGTC. This sequence encodes CASSFQPGQDYEQYV.

This clonotype was detected a few times. The J gene is TRBJ1-2, the V gene TRBV5-4; TRBD1 is a possible D gene (6 bases). V was cut by 4 bases and J by 1 base, with 14 bases left in between. Looked up from germline, CDR1 is SGHNT and CDR2 is YYREEE (reference sequence). The CDR3 has 15 amino acids. This CDR3 is CASSPSTGSNYGYTF. In nucleotides, the CDR3 is TGTGCCAGCAGCCCCTCCACAGGGAGTAACTATGGCTACACCTTC.

The chain carries TRBV7-6 and TRBJ1-6; D remains ambiguous. V lost 5 bases to trimming and J lost 7 bases, with 9 bases between them. Germline V lookup: CDR1 SGHVS, CDR2 FNYEAQ. The CDR3 has 13 amino acids. The CDR3 nucleotides read TGTGCCAGCAGCCCACAAGCGAATTCACCCCTCCACTTT. Amino acids: CASSPQANSPLHF.

The rearrangement uses TRBV6-6 and TRBJ1-4, with unresolved D. The V end was cut by 4 bases, the J end by 8 bases, with 11 bases between. Germline V CDR1 and CDR2: MNHNY, SVGAGI (reference sequence). The CDR3 contains 13 residues. The CDR3 DNA sequence: TGTGCCAGCAGTTCTGGGGTGCGCGAAAAACTGTTTTTT. This sequence encodes CASSSGVREKLFF.

The gene calls are TRBV6-6 and TRBJ1-1; tentative D call: TRBD1 (5 bases). The germline V gene has CDR1 MNHNY and CDR2 SVGAGI (reference sequence). The CDR3 sequence is 20 residues long. Trimming cost V 2 bases and J 4 bases, with 29 bases left between them. The CDR3 nucleotides are TGTGCCAGCAGTTACACGACCCACGGGACGGCCGACGATAGGGGCACTGAAGCTTTCTTT. Protein sequence: CASSYTTHGTADDRGTEAFF.

The chain is built from TRBV25-1 and TRBJ2-1; 7 bases match TRBD2. The J segment lost 4 bases and the V segment lost 6 bases, leaving 9 bases of the junction unmatched. Germline values: CDR1 MGHDK, CDR2 SYGVNS. The CDR3 runs 15 residues. The CDR3 protein is CASSLPRGEYNEQFF. CDR3 sequence (DNA): TGTGCCAGCAGCCTTCCCCGGGGGGAGTACAATGAGCAGTTCTTC.

The chain carries TRBV20-1 and TRBJ2-1; D is unclear. Germline V lookup: CDR1 DFQATT, CDR2 SNEGSKA (reference sequence). This CDR3 is built from 14 residues. V was trimmed by 5 bases and J by 0 bases, leaving 11 bases between them. The CDR3 protein is CSALSHSSYNEQFF. For the CDR3, the DNA is TGCAGTGCTTTGAGTCATAGCTCCTACAATGAGCAGTTCTTC.

The gene calls are TRBV29-1 and TRBJ1-1; D might be TRBD1 (5 bases). The CDR3 consists of 12 residues. CDR1 is SQVTM, CDR2 ANQGSEA, per germline. This CDR3 reads CAVGGIGTEAFF. CDR3 DNA sequence: TGCGCCGTGGGGGGGATAGGCACTGAAGCTTTCTTT. The full variable domain, its missing parts supplied by reference TRBV29-1 and TRBJ1-1, is SAVISQKPSRDICQRGTSLTIQCQVDSQVTMMFWYRQQPGQSLTLIATANQGSEATYESGFVIDKFPISRPNLTFSTLTVSNMSPEDSSIYLCAVGGIGTEAFFGQGTRLTVV.

This clonotype has at least ten counts. The gene calls are TRBV11-3 and TRBJ2-1; tentatively, D is TRBD2 (5 bases). Germline CDR1 reads SGHNT; CDR2 reads YENEEA. Trimming left V 5 bases short and J 9 bases short, with 17 bases between. This CDR3 has 14 residues. This CDR3 is CASSPKRRGSEQFF. In DNA, the CDR3 is TGTGCCAGCAGCCCAAAACGGCGTGGGAGTGAGCAGTTCTTC.

This clonotype has more than one count but fewer than ten. The chain has TRBV12-3 or TRBV12-4 and TRBJ2-6; D not resolved. The CDR3 contains 20 residues. V was cut by 6 bases and J by 0 bases, with 24 bases left in between. The CDR3 DNA is TGTGCCAGCAGCTGGGTTTCGGTAAATCAGAAGGTCTCTGGGGCCAACGTCCTGACTTTC. Translating gives CASSWVSVNQKVSGANVLTF.

The chain couples TRBV7-9 to TRBJ2-7; D gene ambiguous. The V and J ends lost 5 bases and 0 bases respectively, with 17 bases between them. The CDR3 spans 16 residues. Germline V lookup: CDR1 SEHNR, CDR2 FQNEAQ (reference sequence). The CDR3 here is CASSPTTPQSSYEQYF. The DNA of the CDR3 is TGTGCCAGCAGCCCGACGACTCCTCAAAGCTCCTACGAGCAGTACTTC.